The present T cell receptor (beta chain) was sequenced within a study of T-cell reconstitution after alpha-beta-depleted transplantation in children. Broader study findings: Where alpha-beta T cells came from about two months after transplant was reportedly several hundred expanded graft clones. High day-60 TCRbeta diversity in some patients came from surviving recipient T cells and thymic progenitors.

This clonotype was found many times. Its antigen is not known. During its preparation, the TCRbeta library received unique molecular identifiers. MiXCR, applied by TCRdb to the PCR reads, yields one record per CDR3 protein. In the table there are 65,000 to 90,000 distinct CDR3 sequences, about a tenth of which are singletons. Germline V gene data show CDR1 as MNHEY and CDR2 as SVGAGI. This CDR3 is 11 amino acids long. The V and J ends lost 8 bases and 4 bases respectively, with 9 bases between them. The sample was PBMCs, taken before TCRalphabeta/CD19-depleted stem cell transplant. The chain is built from TRBV6-5 and TRBJ2-7; D unclear. The source is a boy aged 5-17 years with acute myeloid leukemia, due to receive a stem cell transplant. The DNA of the CDR3 is TGTGCCAGCGCCTCTAGGTACGAGCAGTACTTC. Translation gives CASASRYEQYF.